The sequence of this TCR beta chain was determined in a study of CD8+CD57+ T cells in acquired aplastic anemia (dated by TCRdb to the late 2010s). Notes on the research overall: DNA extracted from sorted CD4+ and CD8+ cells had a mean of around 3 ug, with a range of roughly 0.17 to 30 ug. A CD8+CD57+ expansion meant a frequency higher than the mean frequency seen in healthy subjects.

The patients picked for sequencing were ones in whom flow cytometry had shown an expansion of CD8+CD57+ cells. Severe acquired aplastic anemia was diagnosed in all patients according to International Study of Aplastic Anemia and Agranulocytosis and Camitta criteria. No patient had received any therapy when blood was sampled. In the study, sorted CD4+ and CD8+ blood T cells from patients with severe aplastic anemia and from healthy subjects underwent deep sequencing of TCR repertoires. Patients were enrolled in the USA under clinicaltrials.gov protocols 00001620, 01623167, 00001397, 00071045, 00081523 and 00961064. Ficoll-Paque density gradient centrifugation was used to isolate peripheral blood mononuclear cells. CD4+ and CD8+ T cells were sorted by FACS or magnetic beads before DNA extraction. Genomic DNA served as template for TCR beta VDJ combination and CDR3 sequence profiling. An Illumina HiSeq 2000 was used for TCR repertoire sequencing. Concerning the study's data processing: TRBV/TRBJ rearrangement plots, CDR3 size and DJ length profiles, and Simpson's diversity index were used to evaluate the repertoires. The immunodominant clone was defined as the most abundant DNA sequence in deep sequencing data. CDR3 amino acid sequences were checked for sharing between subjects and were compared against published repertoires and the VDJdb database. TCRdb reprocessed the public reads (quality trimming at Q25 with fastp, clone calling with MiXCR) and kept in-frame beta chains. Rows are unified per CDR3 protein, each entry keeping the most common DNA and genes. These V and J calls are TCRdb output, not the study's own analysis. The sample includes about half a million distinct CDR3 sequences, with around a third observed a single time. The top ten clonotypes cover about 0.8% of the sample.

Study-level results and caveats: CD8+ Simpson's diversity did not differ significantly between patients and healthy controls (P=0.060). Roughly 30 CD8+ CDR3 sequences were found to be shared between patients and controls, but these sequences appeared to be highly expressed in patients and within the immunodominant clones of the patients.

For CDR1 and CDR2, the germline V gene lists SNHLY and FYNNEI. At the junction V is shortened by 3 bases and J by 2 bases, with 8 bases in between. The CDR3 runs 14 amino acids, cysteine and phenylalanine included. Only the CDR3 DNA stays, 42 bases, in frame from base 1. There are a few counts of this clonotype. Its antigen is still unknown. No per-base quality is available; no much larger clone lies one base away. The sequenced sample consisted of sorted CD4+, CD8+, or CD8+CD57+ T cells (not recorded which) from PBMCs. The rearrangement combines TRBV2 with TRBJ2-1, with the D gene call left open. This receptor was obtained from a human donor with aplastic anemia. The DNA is TGTGCCAGCAGTGACCTTCTAGCCTACAATGAGCAGTTCTTC. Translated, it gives CASSDLLAYNEQFF.